Listed below are T cell receptor beta chains from one sample, sequenced in a study of T cell responses to AZD1222 COVID-19 vaccine. Only in-frame clones appear in the TCRdb table, and some are missing; sequencing was by immunoSEQ multiplex PCR. The sample has about 120,000 clones; just over 85% are singletons. The sample consisted of peripheral blood, taken on day 0 of AZD1222 vaccination. These receptors all stem from an adult in good health. Each CDR3 is given with its conserved first and last residue. The order of the fields is J gene, clone size, D gene, CDR3 length, V gene, CDR3 protein, CDR3 DNA. D genes are given only for firm matches. Size is omitted from some rows. Given values are once, few, many or a class for expanded clones.

TRBJ1-1 NA NA 18 TRBV3-1/TRBV3-2 CASSQIAAGGRKNTEAFF TGTGCCAGCAGCCAAATAGCGGCGGGGGGGCGCAAGAACACTGAAGCTTTCTTT
TRBJ1-1 NA NA 15 TRBV7-9 CASSLVNTLDTEAFF TGTGCCAGCAGCTTAGTGAACACTCTTGACACTGAAGCTTTCTTT
TRBJ2-3 NA NA 11 TRBV5-5 CASSFADTQYF TGTGCCAGCAGCTTTGCGGATACGCAGTATTTT
TRBJ1-4 NA NA 13 TRBV2 CARRDGTNEKLFF TGTGCCAGGAGGGACGGCACTAATGAAAAACTGTTTTTT
TRBJ1-5 once TRBD1 14 TRBV28 CASSPGQGNQPQHF TGTGCCAGCAGCCCCGGACAGGGGAATCAGCCCCAGCATTTT
TRBJ2-5 NA NA 14 TRBV6-2/TRBV6-3 CASSGRGVQETQYF TGTGCCAGCAGTGGCCGCGGGGTCCAAGAGACCCAGTACTTC
TRBJ1-2 NA TRBD1 16 TRBV24-1 CATSGGRDSSNYGYTF TGTGCCACCAGTGGGGGACGGGACAGTTCTAACTATGGCTACACCTTC
TRBJ1-2 once NA 15 TRBV7-2 CASNVQGQLFYGYTF TGTGCCAGCAACGTACAGGGTCAACTTTTCTATGGCTACACCTTC
TRBJ1-1 NA NA 19 TRBV6-4 CASSLSRTPPGQWSTEAFF TGTGCCAGCAGCCTTAGTAGAACACCCCCAGGACAGTGGTCCACTGAAGCTTTCTTT
TRBJ1-4 NA NA 16 TRBV5-1 CASSGGTLQWFEKLFF TGCGCCAGCAGCGGCGGGACTCTGCAATGGTTCGAAAAACTGTTTTTT
TRBJ2-5 NA TRBD2 15 TRBV7-7 CASSPRGGLQETQYF TGTGCTAGCAGTCCCCGCGGGGGACTCCAAGAGACCCAGTACTTC
TRBJ2-4 NA TRBD1 15 TRBV30 CAWSTGGITKNIQYF TGTGCCTGGAGTACAGGGGGCATAACCAAAAACATTCAGTACTTC
TRBJ1-1 NA NA 12 TRBV30 CAYNGGGTEAFF TGTGCCTACAACGGCGGGGGAACTGAAGCTTTCTTT
TRBJ1-1 once NA 13 TRBV6-5 CASKNKWGTEAFF TGTGCCAGCAAAAACAAATGGGGCACTGAAGCTTTCTTT
TRBJ1-1 NA NA 13 TRBV29-1 CSVEGRMNTEAFF TGCAGCGTTGAGGGCAGGATGAACACTGAAGCTTTCTTT
TRBJ2-2 NA NA 14 TRBV6-5 CASSLLQSTGELFF TGTGCCAGCAGTCTCCTACAGAGCACCGGGGAGCTGTTTTTT
TRBJ2-5 NA NA 16 TRBV11-1 CASKATVAPGRETQYF TGTGCCAGCAAAGCTACCGTAGCGCCGGGTCGGGAGACCCAGTACTTC
TRBJ1-6 NA NA 14 TRBV3-1/TRBV3-2 CASQVLGGNSPLHF TGTGCCAGCCAGGTCCTGGGGGGTAATTCACCCCTCCACTTT
TRBJ2-7 NA TRBD2 17 TRBV7-2 CASSLVSSGGAWYEQYF TGTGCCAGCAGCTTAGTGTCTAGCGGGGGGGCTTGGTACGAGCAGTACTTC
TRBJ2-6 NA TRBD1 17 TRBV19 CASSPGTAVSGANVLTF TGTGCCAGTTCCCCCGGGACAGCTGTCTCTGGGGCCAACGTCCTGACTTTC
TRBJ2-5 NA NA 14 TRBV28 CASSGPGGMETQYF TGTGCCAGCAGTGGTCCGGGCGGAATGGAGACCCAGTACTTC
TRBJ1-5 NA NA 16 TRBV3-1/TRBV3-2 CASSQDSKGIGQPQHF TGTGCCAGCAGCCAAGATAGTAAGGGTATTGGTCAGCCCCAGCATTTT
TRBJ1-1 NA NA 15 TRBV5-1 CASSRRGREDPQAFF TGCGCCAGCAGCAGGCGGGGCAGGGAGGACCCCCAAGCTTTCTTT
TRBJ2-5 NA NA 13 TRBV7-2 CASSLAWQETQYF TGTGCCAGCAGCTTAGCGTGGCAAGAGACCCAGTACTTC
TRBJ1-1 NA TRBD1 16 TRBV28 CASSSPGQGLNTEAFF TGTGCCAGCAGTTCCCCAGGACAGGGCTTGAACACTGAAGCTTTCTTT
TRBJ1-5 NA NA 15 TRBV7-2 CASSILGQNNQPQHF TGTGCCAGCAGTATTCTTGGACAGAACAATCAGCCCCAGCATTTT
TRBJ2-4 NA NA 15 TRBV4-3 CASSQGALAKNIQYF TGCGCCAGCAGCCAAGGCGCGCTGGCCAAAAACATTCAGTACTTC
TRBJ2-5 NA NA 14 TRBV7-2 CASSLGLQQETQYF TGTGCCAGCAGCTTGGGGCTCCAACAAGAGACCCAGTACTTC